This T cell receptor (beta chain) is drawn from a study of blood T cells in healthy people across ages. Overall study results and limits: Without sorted subsets, naive and antigen-experienced compartments could not be conclusively compared.

V lost 4 bases, J lost 4 bases, and 12 bases stayed unmatched. Germline V lookup: CDR1 DFQATT, CDR2 SNEGSKA (reference sequence). The CDR3 length is 15 residues. The second PCR ran 7 to 11 cycles with a sample-barcoded 5' primer and J-beta primers. TCRdb itself ran the 5' RACE reads through MiXCR, one entry per CDR3 protein. The table includes about 970,000 distinct CDR3 sequences, roughly half detected once. A note on this clonotype: Its matching antigen is unknown.

The TCR originated in an older woman in good health. The V and J genes are TRBV20-1 and TRBJ1-1; TRBD1 aligns across 7 bases. The sequencing sample was made of blood. The CDR3 nucleotides are TGCAGTGCTAAGGGGACAGCGGACCTTGGCACTGAAGCTTTCTTT. This sequence encodes CSAKGTADLGTEAFF.